Each of the 30 T cell receptor beta chains below was sequenced from the same sample in a study of beta chain features in type 1 diabetes. Sequenced material consisted of expressed TCRB transcripts (all of the isolated RNA was reverse transcribed). TCRdb's table, derived via immunoSEQ multiplex PCR, lists solely in-frame clones and lacks some. The repertoire holds almost 350,000 clones, with less than 20% as singletons. The sample consisted of naive CD4+ T cells from blood. Receptors were obtained from a woman aged 18 to 35 in good health.

Only a few counts were recorded for this clone. The gene calls are TRBV7-9 and TRBJ2-5; the D is unclear. V was trimmed by 5 bases and J by 1 base, leaving 11 bases between them. CDR3 length equals 14 residues. Germline lookup yields CDR1 SEHNR and CDR2 FQNEAQ (reference sequence). CDR3 bases: TGTGCCAGCAGCCACTGGTATGGCCAAGAGACCCAGTACTTC. It translates to CASSHWYGQETQYF.

A few counts support this clone. This chain connects TRBV7-3 to TRBJ1-1; 7 positions match TRBD1. This CDR3 spans 14 amino acids. The V segment lost 4 bases and the J segment 3 bases; nucleotides outside the gene matches: 5. Germline V gives CDR1 SGHTA, CDR2 FQGTGA. The CDR3 DNA reads as TGTGCCAGCAGCTATCACGGGACAGACACTGAAGCTTTCTTT. Protein: CASSYHGTDTEAFF.

This clone occurred a few times. CDR3 sequence reads: CAWSVGSYEQYF. In nucleotides, the CDR3 is TGTGCCTGGAGCGTCGGGAGTTACGAGCAGTACTTC. This chain uses TRBV30 with TRBJ2-7; D possibly corresponds to TRBD2 (6 bases). The CDR3 is 12 amino acids. Germline V gene data show CDR1 as GTSNPN and CDR2 as SVGIG (reference sequence). Trimming removed 3 bases from V and 4 bases from J, with 10 bases in between.

This sequence joins TRBV2 and TRBJ2-7; D may be TRBD2 (6 bases). This CDR3 has 14 residues. Germline V gives CDR1 SNHLY, CDR2 FYNNEI. V shed 9 bases and J shed 6 bases, with 21 bases lying between them. CDR3: CASTSEMGGTEQYF. CDR3 nucleotide sequence: TGTGCCAGTACCTCGGAGATGGGAGGAACCGAGCAGTACTTC.

This chain joins TRBV6-5 and TRBJ2-3; a weak D match, TRBD2 (6 bases). The CDR3 has 13 residues. Germline CDR1 reads MNHEY; CDR2 reads SVGAGI. Trimming cost V 5 bases and J 5 bases, with 11 bases left between them. CDR3 DNA: TGTGCCAGCAGTCGGGACTTGAGAGATACGCAGTATTTT. Translation gives CASSRDLRDTQYF.

Here the CDR3 DNA reads TGTGCCAGCAGCTTTGGGGCCTCTGGGGCATATGGCTACACCTTC. This codes for CASSFGASGAYGYTF. This chain uses TRBV7-2 with TRBJ1-2, with D maybe TRBD1 (5 bases). Germline V CDR1 and CDR2: SGHTA, FQGNSA. The CDR3 is 15 residues long. With 3 bases removed from V and 5 bases from J, the gap between germline ends came to 16 bases.

This clone appeared a few times. The chain carries TRBV27 and TRBJ2-1, with 9 bases that match TRBD2. Trimming at V came to 7 bases and at J to 2 bases, leaving 3 bases not matched to a gene. Germline V gene data show CDR1 as MNHEY and CDR2 as SMNVEV (reference sequence). The CDR3 contains 14 residues. The CDR3 loop reads CASTRTSAYNEQFF. The CDR3 bases are TGTGCCAGCACCCGGACTAGCGCCTACAATGAGCAGTTCTTC.

In this sample, this clone turned up a few times. The J gene is TRBJ2-5, the V gene TRBV10-3; D not resolved. Germline CDR1 reads ENHRY; CDR2 reads SYGVKD. This CDR3 contains 12 residues. V gave up 11 bases and J gave up 2 bases, with 12 bases separating them. The CDR3 spells CAYGGVQETQYF. CDR3 bases: TGTGCCTATGGTGGAGTTCAAGAGACCCAGTACTTC.

The V gene is TRBV29-1, the J gene TRBJ2-1; perhaps TRBD1 as D (6 bases). Germline assignment: CDR1 SQVTM and CDR2 ANQGSEA. CDR3 size: 15 residues. Trimming stripped 5 bases from V and 4 bases from J, with 18 bases between. For the CDR3, the DNA is TGCAGCGTTCAACCCGGGACAAGCATTTACAATGAGCAGTTCTTC. This sequence encodes CSVQPGTSIYNEQFF.

CDR3 protein: CSVDRGNTIYF. CDR3 in DNA: TGCAGCGTTGATCGGGGAAACACCATATATTTT. The chain links TRBV29-1 to TRBJ1-3; D gene uncertain. The CDR3 is 11 amino acids. V was clipped by 3 bases and J by 4 bases, with 4 bases between them. Germline lookup yields CDR1 SQVTM and CDR2 ANQGSEA.

The genes are TRBV4-1 and TRBJ2-3, with TRBD1 matching 7 bases. Trimming cost V 0 bases and J 4 bases; bases outside gene matches: 10. The germline CDR1 and CDR2 sequences are MGHRA and YSYEKL. The CDR3 extends over 17 amino acids. CDR3 residues: CASSQEIGGRGSDTQYF. The CDR3 DNA reads TGCGCCAGCAGCCAAGAAATAGGGGGCAGGGGCTCAGATACGCAGTATTTT.

The chain carries TRBV15 and TRBJ2-5, with a possible D match to TRBD2 (6 bases). This CDR3 is 13 amino acids long. V was trimmed by 1 base and J by 5 bases, leaving 8 bases between them. CDR1 and CDR2 (germline): LNHNV, YYDKDF (reference sequence). The CDR3 DNA sequence: TGTGCCACCAGCAGAGCGGGAGTTGAGACCCAGTACTTC. Translated: CATSRAGVETQYF. Full variable domain (missing parts from reference TRBV15 and TRBJ2-5): DAMVIQNPRYQVTQFGKPVTLSCSQTLNHNVMYWYQQKSSQAPKLLFHYYDKDFNNEADTPDNFQSRRPNTSFCFLDIRSPGLGDTAMYLCATSRAGVETQYFGPGTRLLVL.

The chain couples TRBV5-1 to TRBJ2-6; TRBD1 is a possible D gene (6 bases). Germline V gene sequence: CDR1 SGHRS, CDR2 YFSETQ. The CDR3 runs 16 residues. V gave up 1 base and J gave up 2 bases, with 10 bases separating them. CDR3 bases: TGCGCCAGCAGCTTGCCGACAGGTGCTGGGGCCAACGTCCTGACTTTC. Protein product: CASSLPTGAGANVLTF.

This clone was picked up a small number of times. The V call is TRBV19, the J call TRBJ2-5, with D uncertain. CDR1 and CDR2 from the germline V gene are LNHDA and SQIVND (reference sequence). CDR3 length: 12 residues. Trimming removed 6 bases at V and 0 bases at J, with 5 bases between. In nucleotides, the CDR3 is TGTGCCAGTAGGTCGTACCAAGAGACCCAGTACTTC. Translated: CASRSYQETQYF.

This chain uses TRBV11-3 with TRBJ2-4, with TRBD2 matching over 13 bases. In germline, CDR1 is SGHNT, CDR2 YENEEA. There are 18 residues in the CDR3. V shed 4 bases and J 2 bases; nucleotides not matched to a gene: 8. CDR3 sequence reads: CASSSGTSGTRTKNIQYF. In DNA form, the CDR3 reads TGTGCCAGCAGCTCCGGGACTAGCGGGACCCGGACCAAAAACATTCAGTACTTC. Variable domain in full (rest from reference TRBV11-3 and TRBJ2-4): EAGVVQSPRYKIIEKKQPVAFWCNPISGHNTLYWYLQNLGQGPELLIRYENEEAVDDSQLPKDRFSAERLKGVDSTLKIQPAELGDSAVYLCASSSGTSGTRTKNIQYFGAGTRLSVL.

In its sample, this clone was seen a few times. The chain links TRBV29-1 to TRBJ1-1, with D uncertain. Deletions cut 6 bases from V and 1 base from J, with 15 bases between. The CDR3 loop spans 14 amino acids. Per germline, CDR1 SQVTM and CDR2 ANQGSEA. CDR3 DNA sequence: TGCAGCGTCGGGTGGACGGCGGGGAACACTGAAGCTTTCTTT. Protein sequence: CSVGWTAGNTEAFF.

A note on this clone: The sample holds other DNA sequences that translate to the same CDR3. This chain connects TRBV30 to TRBJ2-3; 13 positions match TRBD2. The CDR3 extends over 16 amino acids. Germline V CDR1 and CDR2: GTSNPN, SVGIG (reference sequence). V trimming: 2 bases; J trimming: 1 base; junction bases outside the gene matches: 3. The CDR3 DNA is TGTGCCTGGAGTCCTGGACTAGCGGGAGGCACAGATACGCAGTATTTT. As protein: CAWSPGLAGGTDTQYF.

This clone was seen a handful of times. The chain employs TRBV6-4 and TRBJ1-1, with 9 bases that match TRBD1. Germline-derived CDR1 and CDR2 are MRHNA and SNTAGT. J lost 1 base, V lost 5 bases, and 5 bases had no gene match. CDR3 length equals 15 residues. CDR3 sequence reads: CASSPGTGQNTEAFF. The CDR3 region has the DNA TGTGCCAGCAGTCCCGGGACAGGGCAGAACACTGAAGCTTTCTTT.

The chain carries TRBV5-1 and TRBJ2-2; 9 bases are a match to TRBD2. Germline values: CDR1 SGHRS, CDR2 YFSETQ. V trimming: 4 bases; J trimming: 2 bases; junction bases outside the gene matches: 3. The CDR3 loop spans 15 amino acids. CDR3 residues: CASSTSGPNTGELFF. DNA for the CDR3: TGCGCCAGCAGCACTAGCGGGCCAAACACCGGGGAGCTGTTTTTT.

This clone has only a few counts. The V gene is TRBV4-2, the J gene TRBJ2-5; 13 nucleotides match TRBD2. With 1 base clipped from V and 4 bases from J, the junction kept 3 bases outside the gene matches. The V gene's germline CDR1 is LGHNA and CDR2 YNFKEQ. This CDR3 has 16 amino acids. The DNA for the CDR3 is TGTGCCAGCAGCCAAGGACTAGCGGGGGGTAGAGAGACCCAGTACTTC. This sequence encodes CASSQGLAGGRETQYF.

The chain combines TRBV19 with TRBJ1-2; D is unresolved. CDR1 is LNHDA, CDR2 SQIVND, per germline (reference sequence). This CDR3 has 15 residues. Deletions cut 4 bases from V and 4 bases from J, with 16 bases between. The DNA of the CDR3 is TGTGCCAGTAGTACAATTAGTGGACTAACCTATGGCTACACCTTC. Amino acid sequence: CASSTISGLTYGYTF.

The chain has TRBV4-1 and TRBJ2-6; a possible D gene is TRBD2 (5 bases). Germline CDR1 and CDR2: MGHRA and YSYEKL. V was trimmed by 1 base and J by 4 bases, leaving 14 bases between them. The CDR3 length is 17 residues. This chain's CDR3 is CASSQGVAGSGANVLTF. The DNA for the CDR3 is TGCGCCAGCAGCCAAGGGGTTGCGGGCTCCGGGGCCAACGTCCTGACTTTC.

This clone occurred a few times. The chain carries TRBV6-1 and TRBJ1-4; 7 bases agree with TRBD1. This CDR3 has 14 residues. J was trimmed by 4 bases and V by 8 bases; bases with no gene match: 7. Germline V CDR1 and CDR2: MNHNS, SASEGT. The chain's CDR3 is CASLGQLNNEKLFF. Here the CDR3 DNA reads TGTGCCAGCTTGGGACAGCTAAATAATGAAAAACTGTTTTTT.

The chain joins TRBV9 to TRBJ2-1, with 11 bases fitting TRBD2. J gave up 9 bases and V 2 bases, and 7 bases lay outside the gene matches. From germline, CDR1 is SGDLS and CDR2 YYNGEE. The CDR3 has 15 amino acids. CDR3 in DNA: TGTGCCAGCAGCGTCTCTAGCGGGGGGTATAGTGAGCAGTTCTTC. Its protein is CASSVSSGGYSEQFF. The full variable domain, in which reference TRBV9 and TRBJ2-1 provide the parts outside the CDR3, is DSGVTQTPKHLITATGQRVTLRCSPRSGDLSVYWYQQSLDQGLQFLIQYYNGEERAKGNILERFSAQQFPDLHSELNLSSLELGDSALYFCASSVSSGGYSEQFFGPGTRLTVL.

A few counts support this clone. The chain's CDR3 is CSADPYASPEAFF. CDR3 in DNA: TGCAGCGCCGATCCGTACGCTAGCCCTGAAGCTTTCTTT. This chain connects TRBV29-1 to TRBJ1-1; no clear D. The V and J ends lost 7 bases and 6 bases respectively, with 18 bases between them. The CDR3 has 13 residues. Germline V gene sequence: CDR1 SQVTM, CDR2 ANQGSEA.

The chain joins TRBV18 to TRBJ2-3; 8 nucleotides line up with TRBD2. The CDR3 totals 12 residues. Trimming removed 1 base from V and 14 bases from J; junction bases left unmatched: 5. In germline, CDR1 is KGHSH, CDR2 LQKENI. DNA of the CDR3: TGTGCCAGCTCACCACAAGAGCGGGAGTTGTATTTT. Amino acids: CASSPQERELYF.

The chain is built from TRBV29-1 and TRBJ2-1; the D gene is possibly TRBD1 (6 bases). CDR1 and CDR2 (germline): SQVTM, ANQGSEA. V lost 6 bases and J lost 5, with 17 bases in between. The CDR3 is 14 residues long. The CDR3 nucleotides read TGCAGCGTGCCCCTTACAGGGTCCCACAATGAGCAGTTCTTC. It translates to CSVPLTGSHNEQFF.

This clone has just a few counts. The chain has TRBV18 and TRBJ2-1; unclear D gene. The germline V and J ends were trimmed by 0 bases and 0 bases, with 6 bases remaining between them. The CDR3 runs 15 residues. Germline assignment: CDR1 KGHSH and CDR2 LQKENI. The CDR3 region has the DNA TGTGCCAGCTCACCACCGGTAGTCTCCTACAATGAGCAGTTCTTC. It yields the protein CASSPPVVSYNEQFF.

V usage is TRBV30 and J usage is TRBJ1-2; 7 nucleotides line up with TRBD1. V lost 5 bases to trimming and J lost 0 bases; unmatched junction nucleotides: 12. The CDR3 contains 16 residues. The germline V gene encodes CDR1 GTSNPN and CDR2 SVGIG (reference sequence). In DNA, the CDR3 is TGTGCCTGGGGAAGGATAGGGACAGCCGCTAACTATGGCTACACCTTC. This sequence encodes CAWGRIGTAANYGYTF. The full variable domain, in which reference TRBV30 and TRBJ1-2 provide the parts outside the CDR3, is SQTIHQWPATLVQPVGSPLSLECTVEGTSNPNLYWYRQAAGRGLQLLFYSVGIGQISSEVPQNLSASRPQDRQFILSSKKLLLSDSGFYLCAWGRIGTAANYGYTFGSGTRLTVV.

This clone has only a few counts. The V and J genes are TRBV10-3 and TRBJ2-3; D possibly corresponds to TRBD2 (5 bases). CDR1 and CDR2 from the germline V gene are ENHRY and SYGVKD. Trimming took 4 bases from V and 7 from J, leaving 6 bases between them. The CDR3 runs 11 residues. The CDR3 protein is CAISAGYTQYF. The DNA for the CDR3 is TGTGCCATCAGTGCGGGATATACGCAGTATTTT.